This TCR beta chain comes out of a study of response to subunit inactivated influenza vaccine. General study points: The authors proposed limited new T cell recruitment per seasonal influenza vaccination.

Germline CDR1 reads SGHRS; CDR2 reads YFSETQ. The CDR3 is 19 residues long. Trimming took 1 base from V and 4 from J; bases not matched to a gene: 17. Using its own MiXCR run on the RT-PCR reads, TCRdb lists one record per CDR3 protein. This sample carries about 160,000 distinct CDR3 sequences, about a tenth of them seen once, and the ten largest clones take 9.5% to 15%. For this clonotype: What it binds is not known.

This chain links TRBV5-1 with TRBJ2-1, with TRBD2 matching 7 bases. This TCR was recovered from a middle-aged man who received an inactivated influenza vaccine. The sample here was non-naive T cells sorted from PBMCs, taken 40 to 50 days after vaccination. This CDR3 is CASSLIRAGRRVGYNEQFF. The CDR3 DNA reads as TGCGCCAGCAGCTTGATCAGAGCGGGGAGGAGGGTCGGGTACAATGAGCAGTTCTTC.